This TCR beta chain was found in a study of T cell repertoires in ileal Crohn's disease. Study-wide context: All patients had surgery for stricturing (around 60%) or penetrating (about 40%) disease. Thiopurines (around 10) or anti-TNF agents (roughly 17) were given postoperatively to about half.

Germline V CDR1 and CDR2: SGHNT, YYREEE (reference sequence). V was trimmed by 4 bases and J by 4 bases, leaving 14 bases between them. This CDR3 comprises 14 residues. The sample's time point: neoterminal ileum biopsy at postoperative endoscopy, about 6 months after surgery. Using immunoSEQ multiplex PCR, the repertoire was profiled, and TCRdb retains in-frame clones only, with some absent. The sample lists about 13,000 clones, approximately 80% seen once, with over 15% in the top ten. The specimen was ileal tissue. The chain employs TRBV5-4 and TRBJ1-2; D may be TRBD1 (6 bases). This clonotype was obtained from an adult with Crohn's disease. The CDR3 DNA reads as TGTGCCAGCAGCCCACACACAGGGATCTATGGCTACACCTTC. Encoded protein: CASSPHTGIYGYTF.